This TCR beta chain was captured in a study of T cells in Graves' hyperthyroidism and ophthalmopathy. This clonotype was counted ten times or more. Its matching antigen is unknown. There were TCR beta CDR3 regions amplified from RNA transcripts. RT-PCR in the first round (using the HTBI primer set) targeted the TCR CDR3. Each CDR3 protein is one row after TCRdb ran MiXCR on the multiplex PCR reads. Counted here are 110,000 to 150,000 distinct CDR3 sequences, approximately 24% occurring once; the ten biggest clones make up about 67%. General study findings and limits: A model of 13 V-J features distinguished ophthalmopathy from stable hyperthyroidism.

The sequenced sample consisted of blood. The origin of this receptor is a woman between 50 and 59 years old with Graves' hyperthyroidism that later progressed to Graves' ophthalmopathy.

CDR3 in amino acids: CASSPTAVMNTEAFF. Written as DNA, the CDR3 is TGTGCCAGCAGTCCGACGGCCGTAATGAACACTGAAGCTTTCTTT. This chain joins TRBV6-1 and TRBJ1-1; D unclear. Germline V gene data show CDR1 as MNHNS and CDR2 as SASEGT. Trimming took 5 bases from V and 0 from J, leaving 13 bases between them. CDR3 size: 15 residues.